Each of the 26 T cell receptor beta chains below was sequenced from the same sample in a study of cytomegalovirus exposure and HLA in healthy donors. The PCR employed 60 Vbeta primers together with 13 Jbeta primers. Method: immunoSEQ multiplex PCR; TCRdb's copy keeps in-frame clones and lacks some. The sample contains around 200,000 clones, roughly 78% of which appear only once. Material for sequencing was PBMCs. The receptors originated from a boy aged 10-17 years in good health and CMV-seronegative.

The chain carries TRBV9 and TRBJ1-1; 7 bases agree with TRBD1. The CDR3 extends over 15 amino acids. The germline gives CDR1 SGDLS, CDR2 YYNGEE. V lost 3 bases and J lost 5; bases outside the gene matches: 10. The CDR3 nucleotides read TGTGCCAGCAGCGCCCAGGGACAGAAGAATACTGAAGCTTTCTTT. Translating it yields CASSAQGQKNTEAFF.

This clone has more than one count but fewer than ten. The chain links TRBV6-1 to TRBJ2-2; TRBD2 aligns across 9 bases. Trimming removed 6 bases from V and 4 bases from J; junction bases left unmatched: 6. Per the germline V gene, CDR1 is MNHNS and CDR2 is SASEGT. CDR3 length: 15 residues. The CDR3 coding sequence is TGTGCCAGCAGACCAGCGGGGGGCGCCACCGGGGAGCTGTTTTTT. It codes for CASRPAGGATGELFF.

The chain employs TRBV19 and TRBJ2-2, with D possibly being TRBD1 (6 bases). CDR1 and CDR2 from the germline V gene are LNHDA and SQIVND (reference sequence). Trimming removed 5 bases at V and 6 bases at J, with 16 bases between. This CDR3 is 15 amino acids long. The CDR3 DNA reads TGTGCCAGTAGTGTTCTTACAGGGTTCCCCGGGGAGCTGTTTTTT. It yields the protein CASSVLTGFPGELFF. The full variable domain, its missing parts supplied by reference TRBV19 and TRBJ2-2, is DGGITQSPKYLFRKEGQNVTLSCEQNLNHDAMYWYRQDPGQGLRLIYYSQIVNDFQKGDIAEGYSVSREKKESFPLTVTSAQKNPTAFYLCASSVLTGFPGELFFGEGSRLTVL.

The chain joins TRBV4-3 to TRBJ1-5, with D uncertain. Germline V gene sequence: CDR1 LGHNA, CDR2 YSLEER. Trimming pared 0 bases from V and 10 bases from J, leaving 7 bases between. The CDR3 runs to 12 residues. The CDR3 spells CASSQDTGPQHF. In DNA, the CDR3 is TGCGCCAGCAGCCAAGATACGGGACCCCAGCATTTT.

This clone was detected only once. This rearrangement joins TRBV11-2 to TRBJ2-7, with D possibly matching TRBD1 (5 bases). Germline V lookup: CDR1 SGHAT, CDR2 FQNNGV. The CDR3 has 14 amino acids. V lost 5 bases and J lost 2, with 13 bases in between. The CDR3 DNA reads TGTGCCAGCAGCACGACAGCGAAGCCCTACGAGCAGTACTTC. Translating it yields CASSTTAKPYEQYF.

Only one count was recorded for this clone. The gene calls are TRBV4-3 and TRBJ2-3; D call uncertain. Germline loops: CDR1 LGHNA, CDR2 YSLEER. The CDR3 spans 13 residues. The V and J ends lost 2 bases and 6 bases respectively, with 9 bases between them. CDR3 region: CASSQSPGDTQYF. For the CDR3, the DNA is TGCGCCAGCAGCCAATCTCCCGGGGATACGCAGTATTTT.

CDR3 nucleotide sequence: TGTGCCTGGCAGCGGGGCAGTTATGGCTACACCTTC. Amino acid sequence: CAWQRGSYGYTF. V usage is TRBV30 and J usage is TRBJ1-2; tentatively, D is TRBD1 (5 bases). This CDR3 spans 12 amino acids. In germline, CDR1 is GTSNPN, CDR2 SVGIG (reference sequence). V gave up 5 bases and J gave up 5 bases, with 12 bases separating them.

This sequence joins TRBV9 and TRBJ2-3; a weak D match, TRBD1 (5 bases). V shed 0 bases and J shed 0 bases, with 8 bases lying between them. Germline V gene lookup returns CDR1 SGDLS and CDR2 YYNGEE. This CDR3 has 15 amino acids. For the CDR3, the DNA is TGTGCCAGCAGCGTAGAGGGGCATAGCACAGATACGCAGTATTTT. Translated, it gives CASSVEGHSTDTQYF.

The chain joins TRBV27 to TRBJ2-7, with 7 bases identical to TRBD1. There are 13 residues in the CDR3. The V and J ends lost 3 bases and 2 bases, in that order; junction bases with no gene match: 1. CDR1 is MNHEY and CDR2 is SMNVEV in the germline V gene (reference sequence). The DNA for the CDR3 is TGTGCCAGCAGTTTGGGACAGACCTACGAGCAGTACTTC. Encoded protein: CASSLGQTYEQYF.

The CDR3 region is CSFCGAPDRFREKLFF. CDR3 nucleotides: TGCAGCTTCTGTGGGGCGCCCGATCGTTTTCGGGAAAAACTGTTTTTT. The genes are TRBV29-1 and TRBJ1-4; maybe TRBD1 (5 bases). The length of the CDR3 is 16 residues. Germline CDR1 reads SQVTM; CDR2 reads ANQGSEA. V was trimmed by 8 bases and J by 8 bases, leaving 27 bases between them.

The chain joins TRBV6-5 to TRBJ1-5, with D hard to call. CDR3 length: 15 residues. V was pared by 4 bases and J by 8 bases, with 18 bases between. Looked up from germline, CDR1 is MNHEY and CDR2 is SVGAGI. The CDR3 protein is CASSWKEKLAEPQHF. The CDR3 DNA follows: TGTGCCAGCAGTTGGAAAGAAAAGCTGGCGGAGCCCCAGCATTTT.

CDR3 DNA sequence: TGTGCCTGGAGTGTCCATAGGGGGAACACCGGGGAGCTGTTTTTT. Translated: CAWSVHRGNTGELFF. The rearrangement joins TRBV30 to TRBJ2-2; D might be TRBD1 (5 bases). The CDR3 is made up of 15 amino acids. The V gene lost 0 bases and the J gene lost 1 base, with 9 bases spanning the gap. The germline V gene encodes CDR1 GTSNPN and CDR2 SVGIG (reference sequence).

V and J are TRBV29-1 and TRBJ2-3; D unresolved. Deletions cut 3 bases from V and 2 bases from J, with 12 bases between. Germline CDR1 SQVTM, CDR2 ANQGSEA. The CDR3 length is 14 residues. CDR3 region: CSVDETLYTDTQYF. CDR3 nucleotide sequence: TGCAGCGTTGACGAGACACTGTACACAGATACGCAGTATTTT.

The chain is built from TRBV5-1 and TRBJ2-7; no clear D gene. The CDR3 is 14 amino acids. Trimming cost V 0 bases and J 1 base, with 8 bases left between them. Germline lookup yields CDR1 SGHRS and CDR2 YFSETQ. The CDR3 reads CASSLGTVSYEQYF. The CDR3 region has the DNA TGCGCCAGCAGCTTGGGAACGGTTTCCTACGAGCAGTACTTC.

This clone was recorded a few times. This chain joins TRBV7-8 and TRBJ1-2; D remains ambiguous. Trimming took 3 bases from V and 9 from J, leaving 20 bases between them. The length of the CDR3 is 15 residues. CDR1 is SGHVS and CDR2 is FQNEAQ in the germline V gene. CDR3 region: CASSLEGRWIGSYTF. The CDR3 nucleotides are TGTGCCAGCAGCTTGGAGGGCCGGTGGATAGGCAGCTACACCTTC.

The chain employs TRBV7-6 and TRBJ1-2; tentative D call: TRBD1 (6 bases). Trimming stripped 2 bases from V and 3 bases from J, with 22 bases between. This CDR3 is built from 18 residues. Germline CDR1 is SGHVS and CDR2 is FNYEAQ. The CDR3 DNA reads as TGTGCCAGCAGCTTATTCCCGACCGACAGGTCTAAAGACTATGGCTACACCTTC. Translation: CASSLFPTDRSKDYGYTF.

The CDR3 bases are TGTGCCAGCAGTCCCCGGGACAGGGGCTCCTACGAGCAGTACTTC. This encodes CASSPRDRGSYEQYF. The J gene is TRBJ2-7, the V gene TRBV6-7, with 10 bases aligning to TRBD1. TRBV6-7 is assigned to the ORF class and has an uncertain function. The CDR3 covers 15 residues. V was pared by 5 bases and J by 0 bases, with 4 bases of the junction left unmatched.

J is TRBJ2-5 and V is TRBV19, with D uncertain. The J call may not be correct, given that the DNA end is closer to TRBJ2-7. This CDR3 comprises 16 residues. Germline CDR1 is LNHDA and CDR2 is SQIVND (reference sequence). The CDR3 loop is CASSIVVSNHFSEQYF. The CDR3 DNA reads as TGTGCCAGTAGTATAGTAGTATCTAACCACTTCTCCGAGCAGTACTTC.

The chain couples TRBV25-1 to TRBJ2-5; D unclear. This CDR3 has 16 amino acids. V was shortened by 0 bases and J by 2 bases, with 13 bases between the two germline ends. CDR1 is MGHDK and CDR2 is SYGVNS in the germline V gene. The CDR3 DNA reads as TGTGCCAGCAGTGAATATTTTCTAGAGCAACAAGAGACCCAGTACTTC. Its translation is CASSEYFLEQQETQYF.

The CDR3 sequence is CASSYATGTEAFF. The CDR3 nucleotides are TGTGCCAGCAGTTACGCTACAGGGACTGAAGCTTTCTTT. This chain links TRBV6-5 with TRBJ1-1, with D possibly TRBD1 on 6 matching bases. Trimming removed 2 bases from V and 5 bases from J, with 9 bases in between. Looked up from germline, CDR1 is MNHEY and CDR2 is SVGAGI. This CDR3 region has 13 residues.

The chain links TRBV30 to TRBJ1-1; 8 nucleotides match TRBD1. CDR3 length: 14 amino acids. CDR1 GTSNPN and CDR2 SVGIG come from the germline V gene (reference sequence). The trim removed 5 bases at V and 1 base at J, leaving 6 bases unmatched. CDR3 bases: TGTGCCTGGGCGCACAGGGGGACGAACACTGAAGCTTTCTTT. This gives the protein CAWAHRGTNTEAFF.

This clone has more than one count but fewer than ten. The chain uses TRBV5-1 and TRBJ1-2; possibly TRBD1 for D (5 bases). V lost 1 base to trimming and J lost 12 bases, with 19 bases between them. The CDR3 contains 14 residues. The germline gives CDR1 SGHRS, CDR2 YFSETQ. The CDR3 DNA reads as TGCGCCAGCAGCTTGATGGACAAAGGAGGGGACGACACCTTC. It yields the protein CASSLMDKGGDDTF.

As to this clone: One junction end disagrees with the germline gene, perhaps due to a read error. The chain combines TRBV7-7 with TRBJ2-7, with D perhaps matching TRBD2 (6 bases). CDR1 and CDR2 from the germline V gene are SSHAT and FNYEAQ (reference sequence). The CDR3 is 13 amino acids. This CDR3 reads CASSLSTAGEQYF. Here the CDR3 DNA reads TGTGCTAGCAGCTTAAGCACGGCGGGGGAGCAGTACTTC.

The chain joins TRBV30 to TRBJ1-1, with TRBD1 as a possible D gene (6 bases). CDR1 and CDR2 (germline): GTSNPN, SVGIG (reference sequence). The CDR3 has 11 residues. Trimming removed 5 bases from V and 6 bases from J, with 10 bases in between. CDR3 amino acids: CAWQGSAEAFF. For the CDR3, the DNA is TGTGCCTGGCAGGGGTCCGCTGAAGCTTTCTTT.

The table lists this clone with a few counts. The gene calls are TRBV2 and TRBJ2-1; 8 bases are a match to TRBD1. The CDR3 length is 15 residues. CDR1 SNHLY and CDR2 FYNNEI come from the germline V gene. The junction had 13 bases not matched to a gene; V was cut back by 6 bases and J by 9 bases. CDR3 loop: CASSITFAGGTEQFF. The CDR3 bases are TGTGCCAGCAGCATTACTTTTGCAGGGGGCACTGAGCAGTTCTTC.

The chain has TRBV9 and TRBJ2-5; weak D call: TRBD2 (7 bases). CDR1 and CDR2 from the germline V gene are SGDLS and YYNGEE. Trimming took off 1 base at V and 2 bases at J, with 30 bases between the two ends. This CDR3 is 21 amino acids long. The CDR3 bases are TGTGCCAGCAGCGTAAGCGTAGGGGGAATCTGGGCTAGCGGTCCACAAGAGACCCAGTACTTC. It translates to CASSVSVGGIWASGPQETQYF.